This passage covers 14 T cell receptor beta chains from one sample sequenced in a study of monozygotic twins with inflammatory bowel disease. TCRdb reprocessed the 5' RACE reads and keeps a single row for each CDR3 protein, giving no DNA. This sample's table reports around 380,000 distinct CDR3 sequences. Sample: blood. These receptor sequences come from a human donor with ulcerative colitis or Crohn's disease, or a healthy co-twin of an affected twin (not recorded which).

The CDR3 loop is CSVARTGMESGRAFF. This chain links TRBV29-1 with TRBJ1-1; without DNA, the TCRdb call of TRBD1 cannot be checked. The CDR3 has 15 residues. In germline, CDR1 is SQVTM, CDR2 ANQGSEA.

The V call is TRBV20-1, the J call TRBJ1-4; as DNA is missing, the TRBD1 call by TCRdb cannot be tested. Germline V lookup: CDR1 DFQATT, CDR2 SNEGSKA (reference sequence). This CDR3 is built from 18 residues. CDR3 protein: CSAGRGLTLKGTNEKLFF.

The CDR3 sequence is CSAKSETNTEAFF. The rearrangement uses TRBV20-1 and TRBJ1-1. The V gene's germline CDR1 is DFQATT and CDR2 SNEGSKA (reference sequence). The CDR3 runs to 13 residues.

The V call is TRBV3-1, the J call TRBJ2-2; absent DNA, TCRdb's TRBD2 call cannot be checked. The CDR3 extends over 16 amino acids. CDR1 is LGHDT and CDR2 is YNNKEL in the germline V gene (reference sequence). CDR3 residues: CASSQVRLARTGELFF.

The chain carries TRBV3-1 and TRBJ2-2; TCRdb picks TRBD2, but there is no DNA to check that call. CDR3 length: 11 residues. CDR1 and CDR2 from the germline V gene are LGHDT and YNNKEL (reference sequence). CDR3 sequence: CASQRDGELFF.

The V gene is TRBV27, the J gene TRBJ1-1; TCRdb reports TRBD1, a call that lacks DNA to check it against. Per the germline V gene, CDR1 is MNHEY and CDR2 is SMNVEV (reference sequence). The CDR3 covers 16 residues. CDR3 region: CASSPLNQGANTEAFF.

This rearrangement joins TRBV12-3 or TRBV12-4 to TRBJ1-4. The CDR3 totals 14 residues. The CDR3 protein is CASRETVMSEKLFF.

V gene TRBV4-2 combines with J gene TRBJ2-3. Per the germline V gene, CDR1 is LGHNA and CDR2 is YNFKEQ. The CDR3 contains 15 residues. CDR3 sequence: CASSQDLFRLDTQYF.

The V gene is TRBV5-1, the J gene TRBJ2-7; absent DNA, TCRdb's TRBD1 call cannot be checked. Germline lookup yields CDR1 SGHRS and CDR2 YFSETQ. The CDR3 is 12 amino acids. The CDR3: CASSRTGGEQYF.

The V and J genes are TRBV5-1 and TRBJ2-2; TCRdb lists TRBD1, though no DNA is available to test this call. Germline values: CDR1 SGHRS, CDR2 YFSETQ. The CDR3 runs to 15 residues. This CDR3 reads CASSLEGPGRRELFF.

This CDR3 reads CASSVRASYGYTF. The J gene is TRBJ1-2, the V gene TRBV5-1. CDR1 is SGHRS, CDR2 YFSETQ, per germline. The CDR3 contains 13 residues.

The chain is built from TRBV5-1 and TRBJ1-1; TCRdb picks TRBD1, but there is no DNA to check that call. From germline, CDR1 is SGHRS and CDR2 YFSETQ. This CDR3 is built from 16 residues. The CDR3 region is CASSWDRQGRNTEAFF.

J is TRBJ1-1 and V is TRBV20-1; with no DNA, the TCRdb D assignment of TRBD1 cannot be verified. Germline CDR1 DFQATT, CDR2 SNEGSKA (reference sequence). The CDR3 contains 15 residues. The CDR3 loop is CSASFLVGVGPEAFF.

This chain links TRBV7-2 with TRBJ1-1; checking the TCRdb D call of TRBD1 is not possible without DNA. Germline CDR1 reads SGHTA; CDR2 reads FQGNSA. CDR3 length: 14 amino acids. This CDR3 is CASSPGVGYTEAFF.